The 16 T cell receptor beta chains in this list originate from one sample, sequenced in a study of shared clonotypes between healthy human individuals. Only CD45RO-negative cells positively selected for CCR7 counted as naive CD8 cells, so terminally differentiated effector memory CD45RA+ cells were excluded. Profiling relied on immunoSEQ multiplex PCR, and the TCRdb table lists in-frame clones only, not all of them. The table includes about 2 million clones, about 95% detected once. Specimen: naive CD8+ T cells sorted from blood. These receptors were taken from a man aged 18 to 29 in good health.

The chain is built from TRBV5-6 and TRBJ2-7; D unresolved. The germline V gene has CDR1 SGHDT and CDR2 YYEEEE. The CDR3 spans 14 residues. Between the trimmed V and J ends, which lost 1 base and 4 bases, there was a span of 12 bases. The CDR3 sequence is CASSLSLFRYEQYF. Written as DNA, the CDR3 is TGTGCCAGCAGCTTGTCCCTATTTCGGTACGAGCAGTACTTC.

This chain links TRBV2 with TRBJ2-7, with unresolved D. Trimming pared 2 bases from V and 5 bases from J, leaving 4 bases between. Germline V CDR1 and CDR2: SNHLY, FYNNEI. The CDR3 runs to 11 residues. The CDR3 loop is CASSEFNEQYF. CDR3 coding DNA: TGTGCCAGCAGTGAATTCAACGAGCAGTACTTC.

The chain couples TRBV12-5 to TRBJ1-2; 7 nucleotides line up with TRBD1. Germline CDR1 LGHNT, CDR2 FRNRAP. The CDR3 totals 17 residues. The trim removed 0 bases at V and 8 bases at J, leaving 15 bases unmatched. The CDR3 spells CASGLVPLMTGLNGYTF. Written as DNA, the CDR3 is TGTGCTAGTGGTTTGGTACCCCTCATGACAGGGCTAAACGGCTACACCTTC.

About this clone itself: Distinct nucleotide sequences in the sample also encode this CDR3. This sequence joins TRBV28 and TRBJ1-5; 8 nucleotides line up with TRBD1. This CDR3 is built from 14 residues. The V segment lost 6 bases and the J segment 4 bases; nucleotides outside the gene matches: 5. Germline CDR1 reads MDHEN; CDR2 reads SYDVKM. This CDR3 reads CASSVRQGNQPQHF. Written as DNA, the CDR3 is TGTGCCAGCAGCGTTCGACAGGGGAATCAGCCCCAGCATTTT.

The count of this clone is one. CDR3 in amino acids: CSVESSSPLYEQYF. In DNA form, the CDR3 reads TGCAGCGTTGAGTCCTCGTCCCCCCTCTACGAGCAGTACTTC. This sequence joins TRBV29-1 and TRBJ2-7; D is ambiguous. V was clipped by 3 bases and J by 3 bases, with 15 bases between them. Germline V gene sequence: CDR1 SQVTM, CDR2 ANQGSEA. CDR3 size: 14 residues.

V usage is TRBV9 and J usage is TRBJ2-7, with D perhaps being TRBD1 or TRBD2 (6 bases each). Germline assignment: CDR1 SGDLS and CDR2 YYNGEE. The CDR3 is 15 residues long. Trimming took 3 bases from V and 4 from J, leaving 17 bases between them. Here the CDR3 reads CASSAAPGGAYEQYF. The CDR3 DNA reads as TGTGCCAGCAGCGCCGCCCCCGGGGGCGCGTACGAGCAGTACTTC.

The rearrangement uses TRBV27 and TRBJ2-3, with TRBD2 matching 8 bases. Germline CDR1 and CDR2: MNHEY and SMNVEV (reference sequence). There are 16 residues in the CDR3. The ends lost 5 bases at V and 0 bases at J; junction bases unmatched: 7. CDR3 loop: CASSPTLAVSTDTQYF. DNA of the CDR3: TGTGCCAGCAGTCCAACACTAGCGGTTAGCACAGATACGCAGTATTTT.

The chain uses TRBV2 and TRBJ2-2; 9 bases match TRBD2. The germline gives CDR1 SNHLY, CDR2 FYNNEI. Losses at the gene ends were 9 bases for V and 7 bases for J; bases not matched to a gene: 6. This CDR3 comprises 13 residues. The CDR3 coding sequence is TGTGCCAGTAGCGGGAGAATTGACGGGGAGCTGTTTTTT. Protein: CASSGRIDGELFF.

The chain joins TRBV27 to TRBJ2-7, with 8 positions matching TRBD1. Germline V gene data show CDR1 as MNHEY and CDR2 as SMNVEV (reference sequence). The CDR3 is 16 amino acids. The V segment lost 4 bases and the J segment 4 bases; nucleotides outside the gene matches: 12. CDR3 amino acids: CASSSLRGQGAYEQYF. CDR3 bases: TGTGCCAGCAGTTCTCTCAGGGGGCAGGGGGCTTACGAGCAGTACTTC.

This chain connects TRBV7-9 to TRBJ2-3, with 9 bases aligning to TRBD1. The ends lost 3 bases at V and 4 bases at J; junction bases unmatched: 11. The CDR3 is 17 amino acids. The V gene's germline CDR1 is SEHNR and CDR2 FQNEAQ (reference sequence). CDR3: CASSLSPEQGASDTQYF. The CDR3 DNA reads as TGTGCCAGCAGCTTGTCTCCCGAACAGGGGGCTTCAGATACGCAGTATTTT.

This chain connects TRBV19 to TRBJ2-5; no definite D call. The CDR3 is 11 residues long. Germline values: CDR1 LNHDA, CDR2 SQIVND (reference sequence). Trimming stripped 6 bases from V and 1 base from J, with 3 bases between. For the CDR3, the DNA is TGTGCCAGTAGGTCCCAAGAGACCCAGTACTTC. Its translation is CASRSQETQYF.

To note about this clone: This sample also contains other DNA sequences that code for the same CDR3. The chain uses TRBV6-5 and TRBJ1-1; D is possibly TRBD1 (5 bases). The CDR3 totals 12 residues. V lost 0 bases to trimming and J lost 8 bases, with 7 bases between them. Germline V gives CDR1 MNHEY, CDR2 SVGAGI. In DNA, the CDR3 is TGTGCCAGCAGTTACTCTGGGGCAGAAGCTTTCTTT. Protein product: CASSYSGAEAFF.

The chain employs TRBV11-2 and TRBJ2-7; no reliable D call. From germline, CDR1 is SGHAT and CDR2 FQNNGV. V gave up 0 bases and J gave up 4 bases, with 13 bases separating them. The length of the CDR3 is 15 residues. The CDR3 region has the DNA TGTGCCAGCAGCTTAGAGCTTTACGGCCGGTACGAGCAGTACTTC. It specifies CASSLELYGRYEQYF.

This chain connects TRBV18 to TRBJ1-1; unclear D gene. With 3 bases removed from V and 2 bases from J, the gap between germline ends came to 10 bases. Germline V lookup: CDR1 KGHSH, CDR2 LQKENI. The CDR3 runs to 14 residues. CDR3 sequence (DNA): TGTGCCAGCTCACCTCCGGGCTCCAACACTGAAGCTTTCTTT. Its translation is CASSPPGSNTEAFF.

Concerning this clone: In the same sample, other DNA sequences code for this CDR3. J is TRBJ1-5 and V is TRBV28, with D possibly TRBD1 on 6 matching bases. CDR1 MDHEN and CDR2 SYDVKM come from the germline V gene. Trimming shortened V by 3 bases and J by 1 base, and 10 bases separated the two germline ends. The CDR3 totals 15 residues. The DNA for the CDR3 is TGTGCCAGCAGTTTTTCGGGGGGCAGCAATCAGCCCCAGCATTTT. Translating it yields CASSFSGGSNQPQHF.

The chain links TRBV28 to TRBJ2-5, with 9 bases identical to TRBD2. V lost 5 bases, J lost 2 bases, and 3 bases stayed unmatched. This CDR3 is built from 14 residues. Germline lookup yields CDR1 MDHEN and CDR2 SYDVKM. In nucleotides, the CDR3 is TGTGCCAGCAGTCAGACTAGCGGTCAAGAGACCCAGTACTTC. It is translated as CASSQTSGQETQYF.